This note documents a single TCR beta chain sequence. Its antigen is unidentified. This may stem from a read error, because a much larger clone lies one nucleotide away. The data derive from a study of T cell repertoires in cytomegalovirus infection. Study-level background: Indications of both CMV infection and matching HLA type were provided by public TCR beta signatures.

MiXCR, applied by TCRdb to the reads, yields one record per CDR3 protein. The sample holds about 900,000 distinct CDR3 sequences, 25% to 40% seen once. Germline CDR1 is SGHVS and CDR2 is FQNEAQ. The CDR3 totals 17 residues. Notes on the study in general: Dominating the ex vivo response were HLA-C-restricted CMV-specific TCR beta clonotypes.

V usage is TRBV7-8 and J usage is TRBJ1-3; possibly TRBD1 for D (5 bases). Sequenced here: cultured CD8+ T cells from PBMCs, sampled from culture after CMV antigen stimulation. This TCR derives from a human donor in good health (CMV status not recorded). Some clones in this sample may be carry-over from other donors' samples. The CDR3, as DNA: TGTGCCAACAGCTTCTACCTTAGACAGACCTCTGGAAACACCATATATTTT. This codes for CANSFYLRQTSGNTIYF.